Listed below are T cell receptor beta chains from one sample, sequenced in a study of cytomegalovirus exposure and HLA in healthy donors. Profiling relied on immunoSEQ multiplex PCR, and the TCRdb table lists in-frame clones only, not all of them. The profile shows about 190,000 clones, under 85% of them singletons. The sample comprised PBMCs. The source is a woman between 18 and 29 years old in good health and CMV-seronegative. The CDR3 runs from the conserved cysteine through the conserved F or W. A D gene is named only where the DNA matches it firmly. Size values are once, few and many counts, or a class for expanded clones, and some rows have none.

size,D,V,J,DNA,CDR3
NA,NA,TRBV10-3,TRBJ1-2,TGTGCCATCAGTGAGTCTGAGAGCTATGGCTACACCTTC,CAISESESYGYTF
NA,NA,TRBV13,TRBJ2-2,TGTGCCAGCAGCTCGGGTGCGAACACCGGGGAGCTGTTTTTT,CASSSGANTGELFF
NA,TRBD1,TRBV2,TRBJ2-7,TGTGCCAGCAGTCACGACAGGGGCTACTACGAGCAGTACTTC,CASSHDRGYYEQYF
NA,NA,TRBV5-5,TRBJ1-4,TGTGCCAGCAGCTCCGAGCCAGGTGAAAAACTGTTTTTT,CASSSEPGEKLFF
once,TRBD2,TRBV28,TRBJ2-3,TGTGCCAGCATCTCGGGCGGGGGGGCCCCAGATACGCAGTATTTT,CASISGGGAPDTQYF
NA,TRBD1,TRBV5-1,TRBJ2-2,TGCGCCAGCAGTTCAGGGGACAGGAAGACCGGGGAGCTGTTTTTT,CASSSGDRKTGELFF
NA,TRBD2,TRBV9,TRBJ2-7,TGTGCCAGCAGCGTACGGGGGGGGTCCCCCTACGAGCAGTACTTC,CASSVRGGSPYEQYF
once,TRBD1,TRBV7-9,TRBJ2-7,TGTGCCAGCAGCTTCTGGGACAGACCCTACGAGCAGTACTTC,CASSFWDRPYEQYF
NA,NA,TRBV6-1,TRBJ1-6,TGTGCCAGCAGTCTACTAAATTCACCCCTCCACTTT,CASSLLNSPLHF
NA,TRBD2,TRBV5-1,TRBJ2-7,TGCGCCAGCAGCGCTAGCGGGGGGGCCCCCTCCTACGAGCAGTACTTC,CASSASGGAPSYEQYF
NA,TRBD2,TRBV5-1,TRBJ2-7,TGCGCCAGCAGCTGGACGGCGGGAGACCCCTCCTACGAGCAGTACTTC,CASSWTAGDPSYEQYF
NA,NA,TRBV6-5,TRBJ1-4,TGTGCCAGCAGTATTAGGGGCCCTAATGAAAAACTGTTTTTT,CASSIRGPNEKLFF
few,TRBD1,TRBV7-9,TRBJ1-1,TGTTCCAGCAGCTGGGACAGAAACACTGAAGCTTTCTTT,CSSSWDRNTEAFF
NA,TRBD2,TRBV30,TRBJ2-7,TGTGCCTGGAGTTTCAGACTAGCGGGAGGGCCCTACGAGCAGTACTTC,CAWSFRLAGGPYEQYF
few,TRBD2,TRBV9,TRBJ2-1,TGTGCCAGCAGCGGACGGGAGGGGGTCCCATACAATGAGCAGTTCTTC,CASSGREGVPYNEQFF
NA,TRBD1,TRBV4-3,TRBJ1-2,TGCGCCAGCAGCCAAGATCGGGACAGGGGCGTGAAAGGCTACACCTTC,CASSQDRDRGVKGYTF
NA,TRBD2,TRBV9,TRBJ2-7,TGTGCCAGCAGCGTAGGCCTAGCGGGGGCCTACGAGCAGTACTTC,CASSVGLAGAYEQYF
once,NA,TRBV27,TRBJ2-6,TGTGCCAGCAGTTACACCAGACAGGCCGGCTATACGAGCTCTGGGGCCAACGTCCTGACTTTC,CASSYTRQAGYTSSGANVLTF
NA,NA,TRBV4-3,TRBJ1-2,TGCGCCAGCAGCCAATCGGGGTTTGGAGGCTACACCTTC,CASSQSGFGGYTF
NA,NA,TRBV27,TRBJ2-7,TGTGCCAGCAGTTTATCGACGGGGTTTACCTACGAGCAGTACTTC,CASSLSTGFTYEQYF